One T cell receptor (beta chain) is described in this entry. The sample belongs to a study of T cells in Graves' hyperthyroidism and ophthalmopathy. The CDR3 extends over 13 amino acids. Per the germline V gene, CDR1 is LGHNT and CDR2 is FRNRAP. Trimming pared 0 bases from V and 8 bases from J, leaving 10 bases between. Amplification of TCR beta CDR3 regions was performed using RNA transcripts as template. The primer set for the first-round RT-PCR of the TCR CDR3 was HTBI. TCRdb reprocessed the multiplex PCR reads via MiXCR and lists one record per CDR3 protein. The sample shows hundreds of thousands of distinct CDR3 sequences, roughly 19% of them seen only once.

V and J are TRBV12-5 and TRBJ1-1, with D hard to call. The clonotype originates from a woman in her late teens or twenties with Graves' hyperthyroidism. Source material: blood. CDR3 coding DNA: TGTGCTAGTGGTTTGGTACCGGGCAGGGAAGCTTTCTTT. As protein: CASGLVPGREAFF.